The 10 T cell receptor beta chains below were found in one sample sequenced in a study of beta chain features in type 1 diabetes. What was sequenced were expressed TCRB transcripts, since all of the isolated RNA had been reverse transcribed. The assay was immunoSEQ multiplex PCR, and TCRdb's table has in-frame clones only and misses some. The sample includes hundreds of thousands of clones, 11% to 15% of them seen just once. The specimen sequenced was central memory CD4+ T cells from blood. All receptors come from a man aged 30 to 39 in good health.

This clone turned up a few times. The chain couples TRBV2 to TRBJ1-1, with D possibly matching TRBD1 (6 bases). Trimming removed 8 bases at V and 2 bases at J, with 9 bases between. Germline loops: CDR1 SNHLY, CDR2 FYNNEI. The CDR3 loop spans 12 amino acids. Here the CDR3 reads CASRTVNTEAFF. As DNA, the CDR3 is TGTGCCAGCCGGACAGTAAACACTGAAGCTTTCTTT.

This clone was seen ten or more times. The chain links TRBV7-2 to TRBJ1-2; D is ambiguous. Per germline, CDR1 SGHTA and CDR2 FQGNSA. There are 12 residues in the CDR3. V was clipped by 4 bases and J by 8 bases, with 11 bases between them. The CDR3 is CASSSFSRGYTF. The DNA of the CDR3 is TGTGCCAGCAGCTCATTCTCGCGCGGCTACACCTTC.

The V gene is TRBV5-6, the J gene TRBJ1-1; D gene uncertain. CDR1 and CDR2 from the germline V gene are SGHDT and YYEEEE. V was clipped by 0 bases and J by 4 bases, with 10 bases between them. CDR3 length equals 14 residues. CDR3 residues: CASSLAARGTEAFF. In DNA, the CDR3 is TGTGCCAGCAGCTTGGCCGCAAGAGGCACTGAAGCTTTCTTT.

This chain links TRBV7-9 with TRBJ2-5, with 8 bases identical to TRBD2. The CDR3 is 15 amino acids. Germline assignment: CDR1 SEHNR and CDR2 FQNEAQ (reference sequence). J lost 4 bases, V lost 6 bases, and 10 bases had no gene match. This chain's CDR3 is CASSLTGGLGETQYF. For the CDR3, the DNA is TGTGCCAGCAGTTTAACGGGGGGGCTGGGAGAGACCCAGTACTTC.

The rearrangement joins TRBV11-2 to TRBJ2-5, with 10 bases identical to TRBD2. Trimming at V came to 4 bases and at J to 6 bases, leaving 5 bases not matched to a gene. This CDR3 has 14 amino acids. Germline CDR1 reads SGHAT; CDR2 reads FQNNGV. The CDR3 DNA follows: TGTGCCAGCAGCTCCACTAGCGGGACGAAGACCCAGTACTTC. It yields the protein CASSSTSGTKTQYF.

This sequence joins TRBV19 and TRBJ1-5; D remains ambiguous. The V and J ends lost 9 bases and 0 bases respectively, with 12 bases between them. There are 14 residues in the CDR3. Germline V gives CDR1 LNHDA, CDR2 SQIVND (reference sequence). The CDR3 sequence: CASSPEFSNQPQHF. CDR3 coding DNA: TGTGCCAGCTCGCCGGAGTTTAGCAATCAGCCCCAGCATTTT.

The chain links TRBV12-1 to TRBJ1-1; TRBD1, as called in the table, went unchecked against the DNA. TRBV12-1 corresponds to a pseudogene. There are 12 residues in the CDR3. This CDR3 is CASILLSAEAFF. CDR3 sequence (DNA): TGTGCCAGCATCCTCCTCAGTGCTGAAGCTTTCTTT.

V gene TRBV10-3 combines with J gene TRBJ2-7, with D possibly being TRBD1 (6 bases). Germline-derived CDR1 and CDR2 are ENHRY and SYGVKD. V lost 10 bases to trimming and J lost 0 bases, with 13 bases between them. The CDR3 extends over 13 amino acids. DNA of the CDR3: TGTGCCAGCACCCCGGACAGCTCCTACGAGCAGTACGTC. It yields the protein CASTPDSSYEQYV.

This clone has only a few counts. The chain joins TRBV6-5 to TRBJ2-1, with TRBD2 as a possible D gene (6 bases). V lost 6 bases, J lost 1 base, and 7 bases lay in between. Germline V CDR1 and CDR2: MNHEY, SVGAGI. CDR3 size: 13 residues. The CDR3 sequence: CASRGLSYNEQFF. The CDR3 DNA follows: TGTGCCAGCAGGGGACTGTCCTACAATGAGCAGTTCTTC.

This chain joins TRBV6-5 and TRBJ1-5; D remains unclear. Trimming left V 6 bases short and J 0 bases short, with 12 bases between. CDR3 length: 15 amino acids. Germline values: CDR1 MNHEY, CDR2 SVGAGI. The CDR3 DNA reads as TGTGCCAGCAGGGTAGGTCTGAATAGCAATCAGCCCCAGCATTTT. This translates into CASRVGLNSNQPQHF.